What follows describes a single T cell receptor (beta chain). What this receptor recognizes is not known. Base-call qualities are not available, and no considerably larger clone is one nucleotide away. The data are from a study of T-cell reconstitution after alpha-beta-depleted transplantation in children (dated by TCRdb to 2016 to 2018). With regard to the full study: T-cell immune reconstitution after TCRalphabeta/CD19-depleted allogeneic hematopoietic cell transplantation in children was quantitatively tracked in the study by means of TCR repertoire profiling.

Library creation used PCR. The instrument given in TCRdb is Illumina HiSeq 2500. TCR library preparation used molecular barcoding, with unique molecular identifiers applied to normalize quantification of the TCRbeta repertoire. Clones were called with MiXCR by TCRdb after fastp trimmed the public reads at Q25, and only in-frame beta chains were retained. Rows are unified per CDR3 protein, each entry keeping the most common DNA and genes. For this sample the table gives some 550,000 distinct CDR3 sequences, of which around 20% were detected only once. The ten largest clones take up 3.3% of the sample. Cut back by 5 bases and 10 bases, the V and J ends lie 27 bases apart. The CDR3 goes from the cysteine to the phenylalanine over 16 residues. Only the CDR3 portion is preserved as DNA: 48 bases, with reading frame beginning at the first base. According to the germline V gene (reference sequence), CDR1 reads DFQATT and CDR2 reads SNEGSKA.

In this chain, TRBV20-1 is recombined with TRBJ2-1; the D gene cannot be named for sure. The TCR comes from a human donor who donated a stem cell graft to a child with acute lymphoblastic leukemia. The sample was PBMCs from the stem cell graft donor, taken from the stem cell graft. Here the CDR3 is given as CSAPQTRPGIMGEQFF. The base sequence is TGCAGTGCTCCTCAGACCCGCCCGGGCATAATGGGCGAGCAGTTCTTC.